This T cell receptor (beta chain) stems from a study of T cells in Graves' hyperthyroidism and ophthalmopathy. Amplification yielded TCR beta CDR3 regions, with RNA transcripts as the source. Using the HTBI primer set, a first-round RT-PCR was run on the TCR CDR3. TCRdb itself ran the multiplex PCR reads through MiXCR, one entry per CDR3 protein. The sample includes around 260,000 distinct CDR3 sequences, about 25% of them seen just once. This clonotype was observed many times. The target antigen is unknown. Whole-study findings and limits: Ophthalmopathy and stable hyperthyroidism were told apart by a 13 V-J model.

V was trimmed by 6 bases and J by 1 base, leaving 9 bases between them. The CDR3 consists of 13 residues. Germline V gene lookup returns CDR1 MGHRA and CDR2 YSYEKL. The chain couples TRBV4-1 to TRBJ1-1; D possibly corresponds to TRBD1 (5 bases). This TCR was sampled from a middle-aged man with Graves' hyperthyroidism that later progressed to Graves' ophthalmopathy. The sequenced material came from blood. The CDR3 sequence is CASRLGENTEAFF. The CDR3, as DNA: TGCGCCAGCAGGTTAGGGGAGAACACTGAAGCTTTCTTT.